These T cell receptor beta chains were read from a single sample in a study of response to subunit inactivated influenza vaccine. A single record per CDR3 protein comes from TCRdb applying MiXCR to the RT-PCR reads. The profile shows about 780,000 distinct CDR3 sequences, less than 20% of them singletons. The sequenced sample was PBMCs from blood, obtained 5 to 6 days after vaccination. These receptors were taken from a man in his forties or fifties who received an inactivated influenza vaccine. CDR3s leave out the opening cysteine and the closing phenylalanine or tryptophan. Each record gives: J gene, CDR3 length, V gene, clone size, CDR3 protein. Where a row states a size, it is once, few, many or the class of an expanded clone; other rows omit it.

TRBJ2-1 11 TRBV12-3/TRBV12-4 many ASRGTVDNEQF
TRBJ2-1 14 TRBV6-2/TRBV6-3 . ASSSRLAGGPSEQF
TRBJ1-2 12 TRBV3-1 many ASSQDGPNYGYT
TRBJ2-2 13 TRBV20-1 few SARPAGRRDGELF
TRBJ2-7 14 TRBV5-1 . ASSEPAGISSYEQY
TRBJ2-7 15 TRBV4-2 few ASSQVGQGIGPYEQY
TRBJ2-7 13 TRBV5-5 few ASSPGYLSSYEQY
TRBJ1-1 14 TRBV18 . ASSPPGGPRNTEAF
TRBJ2-7 17 TRBV11-3 few ASSPYNRDRGRIRDEQY
TRBJ2-1 13 TRBV6-2/TRBV6-3 few ASTLAGGGYNEQF
TRBJ2-7 13 TRBV4-1 . ASSQGLAGIEQQY
TRBJ1-5 10 TRBV28 . ASRPGAQPQH
TRBJ2-3 11 TRBV7-2 few ASSYQTSQAQY
TRBJ2-3 14 TRBV21-1 . ASKGDRGGKSDTQY